This T cell receptor (beta chain) was documented in a study of blood T cell repertoires in COVID-19. Trimming removed 11 bases from V and 0 bases from J, with 18 bases in between. From germline, CDR1 is SGHTA and CDR2 FQGNSA. This CDR3 is built from 15 residues. Sequencing was performed with immunoSEQ multiplex PCR; in TCRdb, only in-frame clones are kept and a portion is missing. The table has more than 250,000 clones, around 88% seen once. Specimen: PBMCs or T cells enriched from blood (not recorded which). The TCR comes from a woman aged 40 to 50 with acute COVID-19. This chain uses TRBV7-2 with TRBJ2-3; D is perhaps TRBD2 (7 bases). The CDR3 sequence: CAEGGAASSTDTQYF. The CDR3 nucleotides are TGTGCCGAAGGGGGGGCAGCGTCTAGCACAGATACGCAGTATTTT.